The 10 T cell receptor beta chains below come from one sample, sequenced in a study of shared clonotypes between healthy human individuals. Terminally differentiated effector memory CD45RA+ cells were left out of the naive CD8 fraction, which was CD45RO-negative and positively selected for CCR7. Method: immunoSEQ multiplex PCR; TCRdb's copy keeps in-frame clones and lacks some. The repertoire holds about 1.9 million clones, about 93% seen once, with around 1.8% in the top ten. Sequenced sample: naive CD8+ T cells from PBMCs. These receptor sequences come from a man aged 18-30 years in good health. Some clones in this sample may be carry-over from other donors' samples.

The chain carries TRBV10-1 and TRBJ2-1, with TRBD2 identical over 7 bases. The germline V gene has CDR1 WNHNN and CDR2 SYGVQD (reference sequence). The CDR3 covers 16 residues. J was trimmed by 4 bases and V by 4 bases; bases with no gene match: 10. The CDR3 loop is CASSAPLADIYNEQFF. The CDR3 DNA sequence: TGCGCCAGCAGTGCCCCCCTAGCGGACATATACAATGAGCAGTTCTTC.

The gene calls are TRBV15 and TRBJ1-3; D gene ambiguous. Germline CDR1 and CDR2: LNHNV and YYDKDF (reference sequence). V lost 8 bases and J lost 4, with 9 bases in between. The CDR3 is 12 residues long. The CDR3 protein is CATGPSGNTIYF. The CDR3 region has the DNA TGTGCCACCGGACCTTCCGGAAACACCATATATTTT.

V usage is TRBV11-2 and J usage is TRBJ2-1, with no clear D. V lost 6 bases, J lost 10 bases, and 7 bases lay in between. Per germline, CDR1 SGHAT and CDR2 FQNNGV. The CDR3 length is 10 residues. The CDR3 sequence is CASRSREQFF. The CDR3 nucleotides are TGTGCCAGCAGGTCGCGAGAGCAGTTCTTC.

The genes are TRBV27 and TRBJ2-1, with TRBD1 as a possible D gene (6 bases). The CDR3 spans 18 residues. V was shortened by 2 bases and J by 1 base, with 18 bases between the two germline ends. Germline lookup yields CDR1 MNHEY and CDR2 SMNVEV (reference sequence). The CDR3 nucleotides read TGTGCCAGCAGTTTACAAGTCCCCGGGACATCGTCCTACAATGAGCAGTTCTTC. Its protein product is CASSLQVPGTSSYNEQFF.

The genes are TRBV7-9 and TRBJ2-1; D is uncertain. The V and J ends lost 5 bases and 10 bases respectively, with 18 bases between them. This CDR3 contains 14 residues. In germline, CDR1 is SEHNR, CDR2 FQNEAQ (reference sequence). CDR3 region: CASSPLRKTPEQFF. Written as DNA, the CDR3 is TGTGCCAGCAGCCCCCTACGGAAGACACCGGAGCAGTTCTTC.

Only one count was recorded for this clone. The V call is TRBV27, the J call TRBJ2-2; TRBD2 agrees at 7 bases. The V gene's germline CDR1 is MNHEY and CDR2 SMNVEV (reference sequence). The CDR3 loop spans 15 amino acids. Trimming cost V 3 bases and J 4 bases; bases outside gene matches: 5. CDR3 in DNA: TGTGCCAGCAGTTTTGGTGGGAGGGGCACCGGGGAGCTGTTTTTT. It translates to CASSFGGRGTGELFF.

V gene TRBV4-1 combines with J gene TRBJ2-7; D not resolved. The CDR3 has 15 residues. Germline V CDR1 and CDR2: MGHRA, YSYEKL. V lost 0 bases to trimming and J lost 7 bases, with 16 bases between them. The CDR3 loop is CASSQDTRLSMEQYF. CDR3 DNA sequence: TGCGCCAGCAGCCAAGATACCCGTCTATCTATGGAGCAGTACTTC.

The genes are TRBV25-1 and TRBJ2-2; D is undetermined. V shed 3 bases and J shed 6 bases, with 11 bases lying between them. The CDR3 length is 14 residues. Germline V gene sequence: CDR1 MGHDK, CDR2 SYGVNS. The CDR3 here is CASSDGRWAGELFF. The CDR3 nucleotides are TGTGCCAGCAGTGACGGGCGATGGGCCGGGGAGCTGTTTTTT.

The chain combines TRBV10-3 with TRBJ2-1; TRBD1 might be the D (6 bases). Looked up from germline, CDR1 is ENHRY and CDR2 is SYGVKD. The CDR3 extends over 14 amino acids. Trimming removed 3 bases at V and 7 bases at J, with 13 bases between. This CDR3 reads CAISDRDTWNEQFF. The CDR3, as DNA: TGTGCCATCAGTGACCGGGACACCTGGAATGAGCAGTTCTTC.

The chain has TRBV28 and TRBJ2-2; D not resolved. Germline CDR1 and CDR2: MDHEN and SYDVKM. The CDR3 loop spans 15 amino acids. The V end lost 7 bases, the J end lost 6 bases, and 18 bases lay between the germline ends. The CDR3 protein is CASIPLDTYPGELFF. Written as DNA, the CDR3 is TGTGCCAGCATCCCGTTGGATACATATCCCGGGGAGCTGTTTTTT. Complete variable domain (other parts from reference TRBV28 and TRBJ2-2): DVKVTQSSRYLVKRTGEKVFLECVQDMDHENMFWYRQDPGLGLRLIYFSYDVKMKEKGDIPEGYSVSREKKERFSLILESASTNQTSMYLCASIPLDTYPGELFFGEGSRLTVL.